The 7 T cell receptor beta chains given below trace back to one sample, sequenced in a study of sequential checkpoint blockade in melanoma. The sample's treatment: randomized to nivolumab then ipilimumab (arm A) or the reverse (arm B). Some clones are missing from TCRdb's copy, which holds only in-frame ones; the method was immunoSEQ multiplex PCR. The data contain under 50,000 clones, 88% of them singletons. This material consisted of CD8+ T cells sorted from blood (inferred from file names), taken from a patient given nivolumab and ipilimumab in sequence. These receptors came from a human donor with melanoma.

The gene calls are TRBV7-2 and TRBJ2-5; possibly TRBD2 for D (5 bases). The germline V and J ends were trimmed by 3 bases and 11 bases, with 19 bases remaining between them. Germline loops: CDR1 SGHTA, CDR2 FQGNSA. This CDR3 is built from 14 residues. DNA of the CDR3: TGTGCCAGCAGCTTCGAGCCGGGATTCGGGGAGCAGTACTTC. This codes for CASSFEPGFGEQYF.

Here the CDR3 reads CASSFGETQYF. The CDR3, as DNA: TGTGCCAGCAGCTTCGGTGAGACCCAGTACTTC. The V and J genes are TRBV7-9 and TRBJ2-5; D gene uncertain. Trimming took 3 bases from V and 5 from J, leaving 4 bases between them. The germline V gene has CDR1 SEHNR and CDR2 FQNEAQ (reference sequence). The CDR3 consists of 11 residues.

This clone appeared a few times. The chain has TRBV27 and TRBJ2-1; 7 bases are shared with TRBD1. Germline loops: CDR1 MNHEY, CDR2 SMNVEV (reference sequence). The CDR3 runs 15 residues. V lost 5 bases, J lost 4 bases, and 8 bases stayed unmatched. CDR3 sequence: CASSQGQVSYNEQFF. The CDR3 DNA reads as TGTGCCAGCAGTCAAGGACAGGTGTCGTACAATGAGCAGTTCTTC.

This rearrangement joins TRBV19 to TRBJ1-2, with a possible D match to TRBD1 (6 bases). The CDR3 is 14 residues long. Germline CDR1 and CDR2: LNHDA and SQIVND (reference sequence). V dropped 6 bases and J dropped 4 bases, with 15 bases sitting between them. Written as DNA, the CDR3 is TGTGCCAGTAGCCCCAGGGGTCCCTTCTATGGCTACACCTTC. Translation gives CASSPRGPFYGYTF.

The genes are TRBV19 and TRBJ1-1; 7 bases match TRBD1. V trimming: 1 base; J trimming: 1 base; junction bases outside the gene matches: 0. This CDR3 comprises 14 residues. Looked up from germline, CDR1 is LNHDA and CDR2 is SQIVND (reference sequence). In DNA, the CDR3 is TGTGCCAGTAGTATAGGACAGGGGAACACTGAAGCTTTCTTT. This translates into CASSIGQGNTEAFF.

The rearrangement links TRBV15 to TRBJ2-1; 9 bases line up with TRBD2. J lost 7 bases, V lost 1 base, and 8 bases had no gene match. This CDR3 is 16 amino acids long. The germline CDR1 and CDR2 sequences are LNHNV and YYDKDF (reference sequence). This CDR3 reads CATSRVREGPRNEQFF. CDR3 in DNA: TGTGCCACCAGCAGAGTGCGGGAGGGCCCTCGGAATGAGCAGTTCTTC.

This chain uses TRBV7-3 with TRBJ2-1; a possible D gene is TRBD2 (6 bases). Per germline, CDR1 SGHTA and CDR2 FQGTGA. CDR3 length: 16 residues. V gave up 5 bases and J gave up 0 bases, with 14 bases separating them. The CDR3 DNA is TGTGCCAGCAGCCCGGACTACCCGAGCTCCTACAATGAGCAGTTCTTC. It yields the protein CASSPDYPSSYNEQFF.